The 27 T cell receptor beta chains in this list originate from one sample, sequenced in a study of CD8+ T cells in alopecia areata. In each case, RNA was isolated and then reverse transcribed into cDNA as the sequencing template. Profiling relied on immunoSEQ multiplex PCR, and the TCRdb table lists in-frame clones only, not all of them. Of 120,000 or so clones in the sample, 55% to 65% were seen once. The sequenced sample consisted of CD4+ T cells sorted from blood. These receptors were taken from a human donor in good health.

V and J are TRBV30 and TRBJ1-6; a weak D match, TRBD1 (5 bases). Trimming cost V 2 bases and J 3 bases, with 8 bases left between them. The germline V gene has CDR1 GTSNPN and CDR2 SVGIG (reference sequence). This CDR3 region has 14 residues. CDR3 bases: TGTGCCTGGAGTATGGGGGACTATAATTCACCCCTCCACTTT. It encodes CAWSMGDYNSPLHF.

The sample holds one count of this clone. The V and J genes are TRBV2 and TRBJ2-6; TRBD2 matches 9 bases. The CDR3 is made up of 17 amino acids. Trimming at V came to 4 bases and at J to 0 bases, leaving 4 bases not matched to a gene. The germline CDR1 and CDR2 sequences are SNHLY and FYNNEI. The CDR3 loop reads CASSVISGGSGANVLTF. CDR3 in DNA: TGTGCCAGCAGTGTTATTAGCGGGGGCTCTGGGGCCAACGTCCTGACTTTC. Filled out from reference TRBV2 and TRBJ2-6, the complete variable domain reads EPEVTQTPSHQVTQMGQEVILRCVPISNHLYFYWYRQILGQKVEFLVSFYNNEISEKSEIFDDQFSVERPDGSNFTLKIRSTKLEDSAMYFCASSVISGGSGANVLTFGAGSRLTVL.

This chain connects TRBV2 to TRBJ1-2, with TRBD1 identical over 9 bases. V dropped 6 bases and J dropped 8; count of bases not matched to a gene: 10. CDR1 SNHLY and CDR2 FYNNEI come from the germline V gene. There are 14 residues in the CDR3. The CDR3 coding sequence is TGTGCCAGCAGAAGAGCCGGGACAGGGTACGGCTACACCTTC. Translation gives CASRRAGTGYGYTF.

V gene TRBV7-8 combines with J gene TRBJ2-5; a possible D gene is TRBD1 (5 bases). The V gene lost 4 bases and the J gene lost 2 bases, with 8 bases spanning the gap. Germline assignment: CDR1 SGHVS and CDR2 FQNEAQ. CDR3 length equals 13 residues. The CDR3 DNA is TGTGCCAGCAGCTACGCAGGGCAAGAGACCCAGTACTTC. Amino acid sequence: CASSYAGQETQYF.

This chain joins TRBV25-1 and TRBJ2-4; weak D call: TRBD1 (6 bases). In germline, CDR1 is MGHDK, CDR2 SYGVNS. This CDR3 has 15 amino acids. The V end was cut by 8 bases, the J end by 5 bases, with 19 bases between. The CDR3 DNA is TGTGCCAGCCGGCCACCAGGGGCCTACCAAAACATTCAGTACTTC. It specifies CASRPPGAYQNIQYF.

The chain recombines TRBV6-1 with TRBJ1-6; D not resolved. The CDR3 runs to 14 residues. V lost 4 bases, J lost 4 bases, and 8 bases lay in between. Germline values: CDR1 MNHNS, CDR2 SASEGT. CDR3: CASSAGPYNSPLHF. CDR3 coding DNA: TGTGCCAGCAGTGCCGGGCCTTATAATTCACCCCTCCACTTT.

This chain connects TRBV30 to TRBJ1-1; D gene uncertain. Germline values: CDR1 GTSNPN, CDR2 SVGIG (reference sequence). With 2 bases removed from V and 6 bases from J, the gap between germline ends came to 13 bases. The CDR3 has 13 residues. Here the CDR3 DNA reads TGTGCCTGGAGTCAACACGCGGGCGCTGAAGCTTTCTTT. It translates to CAWSQHAGAEAFF.

This clone was detected ten times or more. The chain employs TRBV6-5 and TRBJ2-4; weak D call: TRBD2 (6 bases). The CDR3 consists of 15 residues. With 6 bases removed from V and 0 bases from J, the gap between germline ends came to 12 bases. CDR1 and CDR2 from the germline V gene are MNHEY and SVGAGI. CDR3 loop: CASRSAGVAKNIQYF. DNA for the CDR3: TGTGCCAGCAGGTCAGCGGGTGTAGCCAAAAACATTCAGTACTTC.

This clone occurred once. The chain links TRBV5-1 to TRBJ2-1; unclear D gene. In germline, CDR1 is SGHRS, CDR2 YFSETQ. The CDR3 consists of 13 residues. Trimming removed 0 bases at V and 6 bases at J, with 7 bases between. CDR3 residues: CASSLVVGNEQFF. The CDR3, as DNA: TGCGCCAGCAGCTTGGTTGTGGGCAATGAGCAGTTCTTC.

The V and J genes are TRBV29-1 and TRBJ2-2, with TRBD1 matching over 8 bases. Trimming took 5 bases from V and 10 from J; bases not matched to a gene: 15. This CDR3 comprises 15 residues. Per germline, CDR1 SQVTM and CDR2 ANQGSEA. CDR3 coding DNA: TGCAGCGTTAATCTCCCGGGACAGGCTCCCTCGGAGCTGTTTTTT. It yields the protein CSVNLPGQAPSELFF.

This rearrangement joins TRBV5-1 to TRBJ2-3; D possibly corresponds to TRBD2 (6 bases). Germline V lookup: CDR1 SGHRS, CDR2 YFSETQ. This CDR3 contains 17 residues. Trimming stripped 0 bases from V and 0 bases from J, with 14 bases between. Here the CDR3 DNA reads TGCGCCAGCAGCTTGGCGTCCGGGGGATCTAGCACAGATACGCAGTATTTT. Encoded protein: CASSLASGGSSTDTQYF.

The chain employs TRBV19 and TRBJ1-1; D is possibly TRBD1 (5 bases). Germline assignment: CDR1 LNHDA and CDR2 SQIVND (reference sequence). The V end was cut by 7 bases, the J end by 4 bases, with 16 bases between. The CDR3 totals 14 residues. The CDR3 loop is CASTPQVDGTEAFF. The CDR3 DNA reads as TGTGCCAGTACCCCACAGGTGGATGGCACTGAAGCTTTCTTT.

The J gene is TRBJ2-6, the V gene TRBV7-9; D gene unclear. Germline lookup yields CDR1 SEHNR and CDR2 FQNEAQ (reference sequence). V was shortened by 4 bases and J by 0 bases, with 7 bases between the two germline ends. The CDR3 has 15 residues. CDR3 nucleotides: TGTGCCAGCAGCTCACAAAGCTCTGGGGCCAACGTCCTGACTTTC. Protein product: CASSSQSSGANVLTF.

For the CDR3, the DNA is TGCAGCGGTGGGGTGGGCACTGAAGCTTTCTTT. As protein: CSGGVGTEAFF. The chain employs TRBV29-1 and TRBJ1-1, with D unclear. Germline CDR1 reads SQVTM; CDR2 reads ANQGSEA. The CDR3 sequence is 11 residues long. Between the trimmed V and J ends, which lost 7 bases and 4 bases, there was a span of 10 bases.

The J gene is TRBJ2-5, the V gene TRBV2; D ambiguous. The V end was cut by 4 bases, the J end by 4 bases, with 7 bases between. Germline values: CDR1 SNHLY, CDR2 FYNNEI. The CDR3 loop spans 12 amino acids. The CDR3 sequence is CASSASIETQYF. The CDR3 DNA reads TGTGCCAGCAGTGCTTCGATAGAGACCCAGTACTTC.

Only one count was recorded for this clone. The chain couples TRBV7-9 to TRBJ2-2; 8 nucleotides line up with TRBD2. After removal of 5 bases from V and 1 base from J, the junction contained 3 bases not matched to a gene. Germline assignment: CDR1 SEHNR and CDR2 FQNEAQ (reference sequence). The CDR3 runs 15 residues. This chain's CDR3 is CASSRSGGNTGELFF. The CDR3, as DNA: TGTGCCAGCAGCCGCAGCGGGGGGAACACCGGGGAGCTGTTTTTT.

The chain carries TRBV18 and TRBJ1-5, with D perhaps TRBD1 (5 bases). V was clipped by 4 bases and J by 4 bases, with 11 bases between them. Looked up from germline, CDR1 is KGHSH and CDR2 is LQKENI. This CDR3 region has 14 residues. CDR3: CASSQGSKNQPQHF. CDR3 DNA sequence: TGTGCCAGCTCACAGGGGTCAAAGAATCAGCCCCAGCATTTT.

V is TRBV13 and J is TRBJ2-7; the match to TRBD2 covers 11 bases. Germline trimming cut 3 bases from V and 5 bases from J; bases unmatched to any gene: 15. The CDR3 contains 18 residues. Germline values: CDR1 PRHDT, CDR2 FYEKMQ (reference sequence). CDR3 sequence (DNA): TGTGCCAGCAGCTTCTCCCGACGACTAGCGGGGTCATTGGACGAGCAGTACTTC. Translation gives CASSFSRRLAGSLDEQYF.

The CDR3 DNA sequence: TGTGCCAGCTCACCATTACAGGGTAGGGAAGCTGGGGCCAACGTCCTGACTTTC. Protein: CASSPLQGREAGANVLTF. The rearrangement uses TRBV18 and TRBJ2-6, with D possibly matching TRBD1 (6 bases). The CDR3 has 18 amino acids. Germline V gene lookup returns CDR1 KGHSH and CDR2 LQKENI. Trimming cost V 2 bases and J 2 bases, with 16 bases left between them.

The V gene is TRBV4-1, the J gene TRBJ1-2; 8 bases are a match to TRBD1. The germline V gene encodes CDR1 MGHRA and CDR2 YSYEKL. After removal of 2 bases from V and 3 bases from J, the junction contained 5 bases not matched to a gene. The CDR3 runs 15 residues. CDR3 sequence (DNA): TGCGCCAGCAGCCAACCTGTGACAGGGGACTATGGCTACACCTTC. As protein: CASSQPVTGDYGYTF.

The chain links TRBV30 to TRBJ1-2; possibly TRBD1 for D (5 bases). The CDR3 sequence is 14 residues long. In germline, CDR1 is GTSNPN, CDR2 SVGIG (reference sequence). The V end was cut by 2 bases, the J end by 4 bases, with 14 bases between. The chain's CDR3 is CAWSWRGTGYGYTF. CDR3 in DNA: TGTGCCTGGAGTTGGAGGGGCACGGGCTATGGCTACACCTTC.

This chain connects TRBV2 to TRBJ1-2; 8 nucleotides agree with TRBD1. CDR1 is SNHLY, CDR2 FYNNEI, per germline. This CDR3 spans 17 amino acids. The V gene end was trimmed by 6 bases and the J gene end by 3 bases; junction bases not matched to a gene: 15. CDR3 amino acids: CASRGQPVTGGDYGYTF. The CDR3 bases are TGTGCCAGCAGGGGCCAACCAGTTACAGGGGGGGACTATGGCTACACCTTC.

The sample holds a few counts of this clone. V gene TRBV11-2 combines with J gene TRBJ2-1; TRBD2 matches at 12 bases. The CDR3 runs 16 residues. Looked up from germline, CDR1 is SGHAT and CDR2 is FQNNGV. After removal of 3 bases from V and 5 bases from J, the junction contained 5 bases not matched to a gene. The CDR3 sequence is CASSFGLAGPHNEQFF. CDR3 bases: TGTGCCAGCAGCTTCGGACTAGCGGGGCCCCACAATGAGCAGTTCTTC.

This clone was picked up a small number of times. This rearrangement joins TRBV7-2 to TRBJ1-6; TRBD1 is a possible D gene (6 bases). CDR1 and CDR2 (germline): SGHTA, FQGNSA. CDR3 length equals 13 residues. V dropped 7 bases and J dropped 10 bases, with 14 bases sitting between them. CDR3 sequence reads: CASTLTGQSPLHF. The CDR3 nucleotides read TGTGCCAGCACCTTGACAGGTCAATCACCCCTCCACTTT. Looking up the rest from reference TRBV7-2 and TRBJ1-6 gives the full variable domain: GAGVSQSPSNKVTEKGKDVELRCDPISGHTALYWYRQSLGQGLEFLIYFQGNSAPDKSGLPSDRFSAERTGGSVSTLTIQRTQQEDSAVYLCASTLTGQSPLHFGNGTRLTVT.

The J gene is TRBJ1-5, the V gene TRBV12-5, with D possibly matching TRBD1 (5 bases). Germline values: CDR1 LGHNT, CDR2 FRNRAP. The CDR3 contains 14 residues. Trimming pared 5 bases from V and 0 bases from J, leaving 8 bases between. For the CDR3, the DNA is TGTGCTAGTGGTCAGGGCTATAGCAATCAGCCCCAGCATTTT. Encoded protein: CASGQGYSNQPQHF.

The table lists this clone with a count of one. The gene calls are TRBV15 and TRBJ2-6, with a weak D call TRBD2 (5 bases). The CDR3 consists of 14 residues. The V end lost 7 bases, the J end lost 0 bases, and 7 bases lay between the germline ends. Germline assignment: CDR1 LNHNV and CDR2 YYDKDF (reference sequence). The chain's CDR3 is CATNEGSGANVLTF. The CDR3 DNA sequence: TGTGCCACCAATGAGGGCTCTGGGGCCAACGTCCTGACTTTC.

Here the CDR3 reads CSGNRGDTEAFF. In DNA form, the CDR3 reads TGCAGCGGAAACAGGGGTGACACTGAAGCTTTCTTT. The chain recombines TRBV29-1 with TRBJ1-1; TRBD1 matches 7 bases. Germline V gives CDR1 SQVTM, CDR2 ANQGSEA. Trimming took 7 bases from V and 3 from J; bases not matched to a gene: 5. The CDR3 is made up of 12 amino acids.